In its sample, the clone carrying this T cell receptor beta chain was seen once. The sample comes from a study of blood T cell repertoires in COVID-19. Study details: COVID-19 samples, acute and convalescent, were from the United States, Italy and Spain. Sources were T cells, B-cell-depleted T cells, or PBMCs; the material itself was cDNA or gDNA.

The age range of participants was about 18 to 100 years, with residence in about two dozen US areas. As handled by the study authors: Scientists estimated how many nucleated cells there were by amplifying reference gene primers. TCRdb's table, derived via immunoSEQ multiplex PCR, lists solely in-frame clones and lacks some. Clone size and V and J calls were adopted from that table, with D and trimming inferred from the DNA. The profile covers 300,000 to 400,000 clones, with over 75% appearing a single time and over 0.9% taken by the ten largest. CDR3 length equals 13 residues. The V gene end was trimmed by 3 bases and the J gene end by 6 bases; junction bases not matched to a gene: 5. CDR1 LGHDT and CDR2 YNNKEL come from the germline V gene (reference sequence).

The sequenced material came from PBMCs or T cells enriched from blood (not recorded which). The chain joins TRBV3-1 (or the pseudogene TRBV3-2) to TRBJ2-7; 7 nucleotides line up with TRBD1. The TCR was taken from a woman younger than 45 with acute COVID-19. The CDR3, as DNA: TGTGCCAGCAGCCAGGGACAGCTCCTCGAGCAGTACTTC. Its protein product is CASSQGQLLEQYF.